Listed below are T cell receptor beta chains from one sample, sequenced in a study of blood T cell repertoires in COVID-19. The assay was immunoSEQ multiplex PCR, and TCRdb's table has in-frame clones only and misses some. The profile covers around 80,000 clones, with less than 90% appearing a single time and 9.1% taken by the ten largest. Sequenced material: peripheral blood. All receptors derive from a human donor in a cohort sampled during active COVID-19. Each CDR3 is given with its conserved first and last residue. The order of the fields is D gene, J gene, V gene, clone size, CDR3 DNA, CDR3 protein. The D gene is left open where the match is weak. Not every row has a clone size; where given, it reads once, few, many or a size class.

>.|TRBJ1-2|TRBV6-1|.
TGTGCCAGCAGTGTGTCTCCGGGTATCAGAGGAATAAACTATGGCTACACCTTC
CASSVSPGIRGINYGYTF
>.|TRBJ1-5|TRBV28|.
TGTGCCAGCAGTTTTGGAACGGGATGGCGTCAGATTACAAATCAGCCCCAGCATTTT
CASSFGTGWRQITNQPQHF
>TRBD1|TRBJ2-7|TRBV15|.
TGTGCCACCAGCAGAGCCCCGGACAGGGTCAACTACGAGCAGTACTTC
CATSRAPDRVNYEQYF
>.|TRBJ2-2|TRBV28|once
TGTGCCAGCAGTCCTGGACTGAACACCGGGGAGCTGTTTTTT
CASSPGLNTGELFF
>TRBD2|TRBJ2-1|TRBV28|.
TGTGCCAGCAGTTTATGGCGGGGGGACAATGAGCAGTTCTTC
CASSLWRGDNEQFF
>TRBD2|TRBJ2-3|TRBV6-1|.
TGTGCCAGCAGTGATAGCGGGGGGCCCAGCACAGATACGCAGTATTTT
CASSDSGGPSTDTQYF
>.|TRBJ1-3|TRBV28|.
TGTGCCAGCAGTCCAGGGGTGGCATCTGGAAACACCATATATTTT
CASSPGVASGNTIYF
>TRBD1|TRBJ1-2|TRBV19|.
TGTGCCAGTAGCTTAGACAGGGAGGACTATGGCTACACCTTC
CASSLDREDYGYTF
>.|TRBJ2-2|TRBV6-5|.
TGTGCCATCCCGAAGTGGCAGGAAAACACCGGGGAGCTGTTTTTT
CAIPKWQENTGELFF
>.|TRBJ2-1|TRBV7-3|.
TGTGCCAGCAGCGACGGGGGAAATGAGCAGTTCTTC
CASSDGGNEQFF
>TRBD1|TRBJ2-7|TRBV28|.
TGTGCCAGCAGATCCGTGACAGGGAGCTACGAGCAGTACTTC
CASRSVTGSYEQYF
>.|TRBJ2-7|TRBV9|.
TGTGCCAGCAGCGTAGGAGGCGGCGAGCAGTACTTC
CASSVGGGEQYF
>.|TRBJ2-3|TRBV7-9|.
TGTGCCAGCAGCGGCTCAGATACGCAGTATTTT
CASSGSDTQYF
>.|TRBJ1-2|TRBV28|.
TGTGCCAGCAGTTCCTGGACAAGCATCTATGGCTACACCTTC
CASSSWTSIYGYTF
>TRBD2|TRBJ2-7|TRBV27|.
TGTGCCAGCAGTTTCATCGGTAGCGGGAGCTCCTACGAGCAGTACTTC
CASSFIGSGSSYEQYF
>.|TRBJ2-2|TRBV5-1|.
TGCGCCAGCAGCTACGGGGGGCGCTACACCGGGGAGCTGTTTTTT
CASSYGGRYTGELFF
>.|TRBJ2-3|TRBV19|.
TGTGCCAGTAGTATGGCAGGGGGCACAGATACGCAGTATTTT
CASSMAGGTDTQYF